This T cell receptor (beta chain) stems from a study of glioma-infiltrating T cells. The germline CDR1 and CDR2 sequences are SEHNR and FQNEAQ (reference sequence). The CDR3 has 15 amino acids. Losses at the gene ends were 6 bases for V and 3 bases for J; bases not matched to a gene: 10. This clonotype was counted only a few times. Its antigen is unknown. Amplification of TCR alpha and beta CDR3 regions from RNA used iRepertoire nested multiplex PCR. Tissue mRNA or PBMC total RNA, about 90-400 ng, went into one-step reverse transcription and amplification. One entry per CDR3 protein results from TCRdb running MiXCR on the multiplex PCR reads. The top ten clones hold 27% of a sample with under 150,000 distinct CDR3 sequences, about 22% of them seen once. Findings and caveats of the study: Non-neoplastic patients had below-expected tissue-blood divergence, while all gliomas exceeded expectation. CDR3 overlap between tissue and blood was very small.

The sequenced material came from glioma tissue, nonneoplastic brain tissue, or PBMCs (not recorded which). V and J are TRBV7-9 and TRBJ2-5; TRBD1 aligns across 7 bases. The TCR comes from a human donor with low-grade glioma or glioblastoma, undergoing nonglioma brain surgery, or in good health (not recorded which). The CDR3 here is CASRATGAVKETQYF. The CDR3 DNA reads as TGTGCCAGCAGGGCAACAGGGGCCGTCAAAGAGACCCAGTACTTC.